These 10 T cell receptor beta chains were all obtained from the same sample, sequenced in a study of T-cell reconstitution after alpha-beta-depleted transplantation in children. Unique molecular identifiers were incorporated when the TCRbeta library was constructed. MiXCR was run by TCRdb on the PCR reads, yielding one entry per CDR3 protein. The sample holds about a million distinct CDR3 sequences; about 30% are singletons and the top ten take approximately 30%. The specimen comprised PBMCs, mostly from graft donor cells, sampled 360 days after TCRalphabeta/CD19-depleted stem cell transplant. Receptor source: a boy younger than two who had a stem cell transplant for SCID, so the T cells may come from the graft donor.

The rearrangement links TRBV25-1 to TRBJ2-2; D tentatively reads TRBD1 or TRBD2 (5 bases each). The CDR3 has 11 amino acids. Germline lookup yields CDR1 MGHDK and CDR2 SYGVNS. CDR3 loop: CTVLDHLGGFF. As DNA, the CDR3 is TGTACCGTCCTTGATCATCTTGGGGGTTTTTTT.

This chain uses TRBV12-3 or TRBV12-4 with TRBJ1-2; D not resolved. Trimming cost V 5 bases and J 8 bases, with 12 bases left between them. The CDR3 extends over 12 amino acids. The CDR3 reads CASSEGSPGYTF. The CDR3 bases are TGTGCCAGCAGTGAGGGATCCCCGGGCTACACCTTC.

The chain recombines TRBV4-1 with TRBJ2-3; D gene uncertain. The CDR3 runs 16 residues. Trimming pared 1 base from V and 6 bases from J, leaving 17 bases between. Germline lookup yields CDR1 MGHRA and CDR2 YSYEKL. The CDR3 DNA sequence: TGCGCCAGCAGCCAAGGGTCGTGGCAGGCGTCGGATACGCAGTATTTT. This encodes CASSQGSWQASDTQYF.

This clonotype was seen only a few times. This chain uses TRBV2 with TRBJ2-3; D possibly corresponds to TRBD1 (5 bases). Germline CDR1 is SNHLY and CDR2 is FYNNEI. The CDR3 consists of 16 residues. With 6 bases removed from V and 4 bases from J, the gap between germline ends came to 20 bases. CDR3 bases: TGTGCCAGCAGAGCAATAGGCAGGGCCCGGGCAGATACGCAGTATTTT. Protein: CASRAIGRARADTQYF.

This clonotype was recorded at least ten times. The gene calls are TRBV25-1 and TRBJ2-4; D is possibly TRBD1 (7 bases). This CDR3 comprises 15 residues. V was clipped by 3 bases and J by 3 bases, with 12 bases between them. Germline CDR1 is MGHDK and CDR2 is SYGVNS. The CDR3: CASSEGGQSKNIQYF. In DNA form, the CDR3 reads TGTGCCAGCAGTGAGGGGGGACAGAGCAAAAACATTCAGTACTTC.

This clonotype was picked up a small number of times. V and J are TRBV6-1 and TRBJ2-1; the match to TRBD2 covers 9 bases. Trimming cost V 10 bases and J 5 bases; bases outside gene matches: 12. Germline V gene sequence: CDR1 MNHNS, CDR2 SASEGT. The CDR3 extends over 15 amino acids. Here the CDR3 DNA reads TGTGCCACTTTCGCCGGGACTAGCCGGAACAATGAGCAGTTCTTC. This gives the protein CATFAGTSRNNEQFF.

J is TRBJ2-1 and V is TRBV3-1; 14 bases are shared with TRBD2. The CDR3 extends over 15 amino acids. Germline CDR1 and CDR2: LGHDT and YNNKEL (reference sequence). V shed 3 bases, J shed 10 bases, and the junction held 5 bases outside the gene matches. CDR3 amino acids: CASSHLWTSGGEQFF. The CDR3 region has the DNA TGTGCCAGCAGCCACTTATGGACTAGCGGGGGGGAGCAGTTCTTC.

This clonotype was picked up a small number of times. The chain is built from TRBV20-1 and TRBJ2-7, with TRBD2 identical over 11 bases. With 6 bases clipped from V and 5 bases from J, the junction kept 9 bases outside the gene matches. This CDR3 is built from 14 residues. In germline, CDR1 is DFQATT, CDR2 SNEGSKA (reference sequence). The CDR3 sequence is CSAPSSGGPDEQYF. The CDR3 region has the DNA TGCAGTGCACCCTCTAGCGGGGGGCCCGACGAGCAGTACTTC.

The rearrangement links TRBV24-1 to TRBJ2-1, with D possibly being TRBD1 or TRBD2 (5 bases each). Trimming removed 6 bases from V and 0 bases from J, with 14 bases in between. CDR1 is KGHDR, CDR2 SFDVKD, per germline. The CDR3 length is 16 residues. CDR3 nucleotide sequence: TGTGCCACCAGTTTTGATAGAGGGACCTCCTACAATGAGCAGTTCTTC. Protein: CATSFDRGTSYNEQFF.

This clonotype was observed once. V gene TRBV20-1 combines with J gene TRBJ1-6, with D maybe TRBD1 (5 bases). Germline-derived CDR1 and CDR2 are DFQATT and SNEGSKA (reference sequence). The CDR3 extends over 17 amino acids. The germline V and J ends were trimmed by 1 base and 1 base, with 14 bases remaining between them. The CDR3 DNA reads TGCAGTGCTAGAGTGGGGACCGCCGGATCCTATAATTCACCCCTCCACTTT. Residues: CSARVGTAGSYNSPLHF.